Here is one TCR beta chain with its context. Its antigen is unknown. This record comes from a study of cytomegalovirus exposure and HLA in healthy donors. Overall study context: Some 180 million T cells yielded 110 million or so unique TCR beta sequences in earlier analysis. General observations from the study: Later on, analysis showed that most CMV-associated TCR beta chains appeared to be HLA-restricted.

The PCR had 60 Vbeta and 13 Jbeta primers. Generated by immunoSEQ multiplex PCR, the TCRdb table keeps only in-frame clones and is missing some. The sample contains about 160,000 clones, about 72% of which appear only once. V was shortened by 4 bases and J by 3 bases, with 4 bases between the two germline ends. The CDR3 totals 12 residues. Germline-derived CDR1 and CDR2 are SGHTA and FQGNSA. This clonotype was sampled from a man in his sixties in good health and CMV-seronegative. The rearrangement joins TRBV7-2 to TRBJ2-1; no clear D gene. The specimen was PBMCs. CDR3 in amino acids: CASSYGYNEQFF. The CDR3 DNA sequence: TGTGCCAGCAGCTACGGCTACAATGAGCAGTTCTTC. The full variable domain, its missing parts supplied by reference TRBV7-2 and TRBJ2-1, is GAGVSQSPSNKVTEKGKDVELRCDPISGHTALYWYRQSLGQGLEFLIYFQGNSAPDKSGLPSDRFSAERTGGSVSTLTIQRTQQEDSAVYLCASSYGYNEQFFGPGTRLTVL.